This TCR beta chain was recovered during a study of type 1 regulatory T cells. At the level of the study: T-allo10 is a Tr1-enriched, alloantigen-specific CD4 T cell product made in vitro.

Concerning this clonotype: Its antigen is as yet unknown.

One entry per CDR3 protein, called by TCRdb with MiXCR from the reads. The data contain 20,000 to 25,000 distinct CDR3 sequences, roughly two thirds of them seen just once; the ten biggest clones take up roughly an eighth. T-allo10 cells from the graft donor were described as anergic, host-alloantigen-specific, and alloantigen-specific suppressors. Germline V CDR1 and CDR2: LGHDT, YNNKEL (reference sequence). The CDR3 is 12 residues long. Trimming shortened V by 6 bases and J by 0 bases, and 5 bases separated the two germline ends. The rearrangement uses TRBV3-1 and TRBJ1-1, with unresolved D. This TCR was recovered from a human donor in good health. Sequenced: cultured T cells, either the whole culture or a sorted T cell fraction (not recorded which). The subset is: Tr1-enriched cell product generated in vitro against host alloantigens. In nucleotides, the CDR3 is TGTGCCAGCAGACGCCTGAACACTGAAGCTTTCTTT. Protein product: CASRRLNTEAFF.